The clone carrying this T cell receptor (beta chain) has a single count. This CDR3 comprises 14 residues. Germline V gene sequence: CDR1 MNHNY, CDR2 SVGAGI (reference sequence). The V end lost 6 bases, the J end lost 0 bases, and 9 bases lay between the germline ends. This sample stems from a study of blood T cell repertoires in COVID-19. Libraries were prepared by immunoSEQ multiplex PCR; TCRdb keeps only in-frame clonotypes and omits some of them. The profile shows 200,000 or so clones, less than 90% of them singletons. The rearrangement joins TRBV6-6 to TRBJ2-1; the D gene is possibly TRBD2 (6 bases). Material for sequencing was peripheral blood. This sequence was found in a man aged 35 to 55 with active or convalescent COVID-19. The CDR3 loop reads CASRQAGSYNEQFF. CDR3 bases: TGTGCCAGCAGACAAGCGGGCTCCTACAATGAGCAGTTCTTC.